This T cell receptor beta chain was observed in a study of blood T cell repertoires in COVID-19. At the level of the study: Sites in the United States, Italy and Spain provided acute and convalescent COVID-19 samples. Nucleic acid was either cDNA or gDNA, and it came from T cells, B-cell-depleted T cells, or PBMCs.

Original processing notes: Nucleated cell counts were estimated from reference gene primer amplification. Generated by immunoSEQ multiplex PCR, the TCRdb table keeps only in-frame clones and is missing some. V, J and clone size derive from that table, while D and trimming were established from the DNA sequence. Found here are more than 100,000 clones, about 85% of them singletons; the top ten hold 11%. This receptor was identified in a man aged 80 or over with acute or convalescent COVID-19. The sequenced material came from peripheral blood.

CDR3 sequence: CSVVGGANTGELFF. CDR3 bases: TGCAGCGTTGTCGGCGGTGCGAACACCGGGGAGCTGTTTTTT. The chain joins TRBV29-1 to TRBJ2-2, with D uncertain. The CDR3 is 14 residues long. V was shortened by 4 bases and J by 0 bases, with 9 bases between the two germline ends. Germline CDR1 reads SQVTM; CDR2 reads ANQGSEA.